The entry that follows covers one TCR beta chain sequence. No antigen is known for it. With 6 bases clipped from V and 8 bases from J, the junction kept 13 bases outside the gene matches. There are 15 residues in the CDR3. Per germline, CDR1 MNHNS and CDR2 SASEGT. The sample comes from a study of identical twins. General study results and limits: Carriage of fewer insertions was seen in abundant cord blood beta clonotypes, whereas memory repertoires showed none.

Via MiXCR, TCRdb re-called the 5' RACE reads, giving one row per CDR3 protein. The sample lists 240,000 or so distinct CDR3 sequences; more than 9% were seen once. This sequence originates from a man aged 45-65 years in good health. The specimen sequenced was memory T cells sorted from blood. This chain connects TRBV6-1 to TRBJ1-2; 9 nucleotides agree with TRBD1. The CDR3 here is CASRDPQGAKVGYTF. CDR3 coding DNA: TGTGCCAGCAGGGACCCACAGGGGGCCAAGGTCGGCTACACCTTC.